The next 3 T cell receptor beta chains were all read from a single sample in a study of blood T cells in healthy people across ages. A J-beta primer mix and a sample-barcoded 5' primer were used in a second PCR of about 7 to 12 cycles. TCRdb reprocessed the 5' RACE reads via MiXCR and lists one record per CDR3 protein. In the table there are about 780,000 distinct CDR3 sequences, around half of which are singletons. The material sequenced was blood. The receptors were sampled from a man older than 75 in good health.

This clonotype was counted a few times. The chain couples TRBV12-3 or TRBV12-4 to TRBJ1-1; TRBD1 aligns across 7 bases. The V and J ends lost 6 bases and 1 base, in that order; junction bases with no gene match: 5. This CDR3 is built from 14 residues. CDR3 protein: CASSLRTGNTEAFF. The CDR3 DNA reads as TGTGCCAGCAGCCTAAGGACAGGGAACACTGAAGCTTTCTTT.

This clonotype was seen ten or more times. The chain links TRBV20-1 to TRBJ2-1; 10 positions match TRBD2. This CDR3 spans 14 amino acids. Germline lookup yields CDR1 DFQATT and CDR2 SNEGSKA (reference sequence). J gave up 4 bases and V 8 bases, and 8 bases lay outside the gene matches. The CDR3 sequence: CSSAGTSVYNEQFF. The CDR3, as DNA: TGCAGTTCCGCCGGGACTAGCGTTTACAATGAGCAGTTCTTC.

This clonotype has only a few counts. The rearrangement joins TRBV12-3 or TRBV12-4 to TRBJ2-1; TRBD1 matches 10 bases. The CDR3 spans 17 residues. V gave up 2 bases and J gave up 5 bases; unmatched junction bases: 9. The CDR3 loop is CASSLYWGTGVNNEQFF. In DNA, the CDR3 is TGTGCCAGCAGTTTATACTGGGGGACAGGGGTTAACAATGAGCAGTTCTTC.